This TCR beta chain was obtained from a study of response to subunit inactivated influenza vaccine. TCRdb used MiXCR to reprocess the RT-PCR reads, holding one entry per CDR3 protein. The sample shows about 300,000 distinct CDR3 sequences, about 20% of them seen only once. Notes on this clonotype: Its antigen remains unknown.

The CDR3 contains 15 residues. The trim removed 4 bases at V and 5 bases at J, leaving 8 bases unmatched. Germline lookup yields CDR1 WNHNN and CDR2 SYGVQD (reference sequence). Whole-study findings and limits: The authors suggested that few new T cells are recruited per seasonal influenza vaccination.

The sequence was collected from a man in his fifties or sixties who received an inactivated influenza vaccine. The chain recombines TRBV10-1 with TRBJ2-5; 9 bases fit TRBD1. Sequencing used PBMCs from blood, obtained roughly 20 months after vaccination. Here the CDR3 DNA reads TGCGCCAGCAGTGGGGGACAGGGTCACGGGGAGACCCAGTACTTC. Translation gives CASSGGQGHGETQYF.